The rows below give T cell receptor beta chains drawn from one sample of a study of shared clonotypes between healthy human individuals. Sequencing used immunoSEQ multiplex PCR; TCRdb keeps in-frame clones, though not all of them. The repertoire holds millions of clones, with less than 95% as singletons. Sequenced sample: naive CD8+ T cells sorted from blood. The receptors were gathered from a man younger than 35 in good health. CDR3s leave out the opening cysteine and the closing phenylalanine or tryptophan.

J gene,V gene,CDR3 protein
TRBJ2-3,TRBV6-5,ASSYGTGVIDTQY
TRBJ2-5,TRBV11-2,ASSTLKGEGQETQY
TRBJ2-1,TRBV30,ASAGTTFNEQF
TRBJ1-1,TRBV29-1,SVEGGSYTEAF
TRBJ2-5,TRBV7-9,ASSQDQGRETQY
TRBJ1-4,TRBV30,AWSVQGGHGKLF
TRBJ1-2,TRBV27,ASSLSISQGYT
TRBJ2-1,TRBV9,ASSVAQRGLLVNEQF
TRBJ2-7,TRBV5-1,ASSFLGGDYEQY
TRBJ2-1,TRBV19,ASRSGVYEQF
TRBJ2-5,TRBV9,ASSVEGQETQY
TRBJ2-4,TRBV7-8,ASSLRSEEAKNIQY
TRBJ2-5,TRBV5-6,ASSLLEGGETQY
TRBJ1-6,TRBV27,ASSLTEYNSPLH
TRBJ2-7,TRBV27,ASSFKGTFYEQY
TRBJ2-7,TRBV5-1,ASCRDISGTASYEQY
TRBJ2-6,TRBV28,ASSLGQGELSGANVLT
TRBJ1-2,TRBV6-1,ASSDPTGGAEGYT
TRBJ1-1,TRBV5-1,ASSSQGADAF
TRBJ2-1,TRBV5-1,ASSLNGGTGGEQF
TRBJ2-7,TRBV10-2,ASSDWQGGEQY
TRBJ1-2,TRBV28,ASSGGTDTNYGYT
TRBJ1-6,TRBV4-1,ASSLESTGGGSYNSPLH
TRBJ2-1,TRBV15,ATSGVAAPLYNEQF
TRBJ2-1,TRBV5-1,ASSPDRAYNEQF
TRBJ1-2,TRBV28,ASRPPDMIYGYT
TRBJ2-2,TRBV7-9,ASSFSGTGELF
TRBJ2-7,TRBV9,ASSVGEGPNYEQY
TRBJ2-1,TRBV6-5,GVAGGPTYNEQF
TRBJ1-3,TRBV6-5,ASSWDSSGNTIY
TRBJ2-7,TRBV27,ASSRFGQEVSYEQY
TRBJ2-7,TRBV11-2,ASSIFATYEQY
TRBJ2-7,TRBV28,ASRPLAGGAYEQY
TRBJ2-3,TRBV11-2,ASSLRDSNTDTQY
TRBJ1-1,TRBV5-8,ASSFRALNTEAF
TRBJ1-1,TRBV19,ASSIGLGTEAF
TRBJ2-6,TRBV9,ASSAYRDGANVLT
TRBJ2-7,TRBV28,ASSLSGGGFYEQY
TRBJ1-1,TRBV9,ASSITGGTEAF
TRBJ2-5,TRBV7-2,ASSLDMRGTGETQY
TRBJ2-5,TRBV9,ASSVGLADYQETQY
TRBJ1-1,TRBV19,ASIQIPRGGEGTEAF
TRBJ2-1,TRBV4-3,ASSQSTGSSYNEQF
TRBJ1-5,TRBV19,ASSPGVGQGAPPGPQH
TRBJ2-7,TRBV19,ASSPDLEDYEQY
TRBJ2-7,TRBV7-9,ASSLGDHGLAGGLYEQY
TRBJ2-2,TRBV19,ASSIVTGTGELF
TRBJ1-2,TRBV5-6,ASSLPGQEALDGYT
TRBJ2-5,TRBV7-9,ASSPPRTGYSQETQY
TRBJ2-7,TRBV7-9,ASGTHLSYEQY
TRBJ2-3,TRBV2,ASSDEGSDTQY
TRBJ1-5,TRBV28,ASALYRGESNQPQH
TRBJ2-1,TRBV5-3,ARRKGLAETYNEQF
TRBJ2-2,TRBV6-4,ASRPGTNTGELF
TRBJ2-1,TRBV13,ASSQGTSGSGNEQF
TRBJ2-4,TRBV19,ASSIEGAKNIQY
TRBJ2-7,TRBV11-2,ASSIRGPYEQY
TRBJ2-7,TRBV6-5,ASSYTGPGGYEQY
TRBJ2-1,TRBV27,ASSFTGGGDEQF